The clone carrying this TCR beta chain has just a few counts. The antigen is not known. The CDR3 extends over 17 amino acids. From germline, CDR1 is LGHNA and CDR2 YSLEER. V lost 1 base to trimming and J lost 4 bases; unmatched junction nucleotides: 7. The entry originates in a study of T-cell memory formation after mild COVID-19. Whole-study results and caveats: Prior to infection, memory already included some responding clones, suggesting cross-reactive memory joined.

TCRdb fed the 5' RACE reads into MiXCR, producing one record per CDR3 protein. This table holds about 400,000 distinct CDR3 sequences, 20% to 25% found once. The chain is built from TRBV4-3 and TRBJ2-2; 9 bases match TRBD2. Sequencing was carried out using PBMCs or a T cell subset sorted from them (not recorded which). The receptor was derived from an adult woman who had mild COVID-19 (a few samples of this study predate the infection). Cell type and time point are not known. CDR3 sequence reads: CASSQGYSGSITGELFF. The CDR3 coding sequence is TGCGCCAGCAGCCAAGGATATAGCGGGAGTATCACCGGGGAGCTGTTTTTT.